This T cell receptor (beta chain) originates from a study of blood T cells in healthy people across ages. Regarding the study as a whole: Per-million-T-cell TCR beta diversity fell roughly linearly with age.

This CDR3 is 16 amino acids long. CDR1 is SEHNR and CDR2 is FQNEAQ in the germline V gene (reference sequence). On this clonotype itself: Its antigen is still unknown. The junction does not match germline at one end; this may be a read error.

Using a J-beta primer mix together with a sample-barcoded 5' primer, a second PCR was run for 7 to 11 cycles. Every molecule of cDNA carried a tag from a template-switch adaptor with 12 random nucleotides. Each CDR3 protein gets one entry after TCRdb re-called the 5' RACE reads with MiXCR. Here the sample spans around 1.1 million distinct CDR3 sequences, around two fifths being singletons. J is TRBJ2-3 and V is TRBV7-9; 8 bases line up with TRBD1. The sample comprised blood. This sequence was found in a man younger than 35 in good health. CDR3 sequence (DNA): TGTGCCACCGAGACCGGACAGGGAACTATCACAGATACGCCGTATTTT. As protein: CATETGQGTITDTPYF. The full variable domain, with the rest looked up from reference TRBV7-9 and TRBJ2-3, is DTGVSQNPRHKITKRGQNVTFRCDPISEHNRLYWYRQTLGQGPEFLTYFQNEAQLEKSRLLSDRFSAERPKGSFSTLEIQRTEQGDSAMYLCATETGQGTITDTPYFGPGTRLTVL.